These 31 T cell receptor beta chains were sequenced from one sample in a study of blood T cell repertoires in COVID-19. Some clones are missing from TCRdb's copy, which holds only in-frame ones; the method was immunoSEQ multiplex PCR. The sample has some 94,000 clones; 87% are singletons. Material for sequencing was peripheral blood. These receptors all stem from a human donor in a cohort sampled during active COVID-19.

J is TRBJ2-1 and V is TRBV3-1 (or the pseudogene TRBV3-2); 7 bases match TRBD2. This CDR3 contains 16 residues. V was clipped by 4 bases and J by 2 bases; unmatched bases: 8. Germline values: CDR1 LGHDT, CDR2 YNNKEL (reference sequence). The CDR3 DNA follows: TGTGCCAGCAGCCCCGGGCGGGAGAGGACCTACAATGAGCAGTTCTTC. Translated: CASSPGRERTYNEQFF.

The count of this clone is one. This chain uses TRBV7-8 with TRBJ2-2; 7 bases are shared with TRBD2. With 2 bases clipped from V and 8 bases from J, the junction kept 14 bases outside the gene matches. The CDR3 length is 17 residues. The germline gives CDR1 SGHVS, CDR2 FQNEAQ. CDR3 nucleotide sequence: TGTGCCAGCAGCTTATACCCTAGCGGCACGCTAGGGGGGGAGCTGTTTTTT. This translates into CASSLYPSGTLGGELFF.

This chain uses TRBV27 with TRBJ2-2; 7 positions agree with TRBD2. The germline V gene encodes CDR1 MNHEY and CDR2 SMNVEV (reference sequence). There are 15 residues in the CDR3. V was clipped by 3 bases and J by 6 bases; unmatched bases: 7. DNA for the CDR3: TGTGCCAGCAGTTTGCGGACTAGTGCGGCCGGGGAGCTGTTTTTT. Translation: CASSLRTSAAGELFF.

The chain carries TRBV3-1 (or the pseudogene TRBV3-2) and TRBJ1-3; TRBD1 matches at 9 bases. CDR3 length equals 17 residues. J gave up 4 bases and V 2 bases, and 9 bases lay outside the gene matches. Germline loops: CDR1 LGHDT, CDR2 YNNKEL (reference sequence). Here the CDR3 reads CASSQTTGGATGNTIYF. CDR3 sequence (DNA): TGTGCCAGCAGCCAAACTACAGGGGGCGCTACCGGAAACACCATATATTTT.

The rearrangement uses TRBV7-9 and TRBJ1-5; TRBD1 aligns across 11 bases. J was trimmed by 5 bases and V by 5 bases; bases with no gene match: 5. The germline V gene encodes CDR1 SEHNR and CDR2 FQNEAQ (reference sequence). The CDR3 is 15 residues long. The DNA for the CDR3 is TGTGCCAGCAGCCGGACAGGGGGCAAGGATCAGCCCCAGCATTTT. This gives the protein CASSRTGGKDQPQHF. The complete variable domain, with remaining parts taken from reference TRBV7-9 and TRBJ1-5, reads DTGVSQNPRHKITKRGQNVTFRCDPISEHNRLYWYRQTLGQGPEFLTYFQNEAQLEKSRLLSDRFSAERPKGSFSTLEIQRTEQGDSAMYLCASSRTGGKDQPQHFGDGTRLSIL.

This sequence joins TRBV27 and TRBJ2-7; 9 nucleotides align to TRBD1. CDR1 and CDR2 (germline): MNHEY, SMNVEV (reference sequence). V was clipped by 4 bases and J by 8 bases; unmatched bases: 6. This CDR3 contains 13 residues. The CDR3 sequence is CASSSGTGNQQYF. DNA of the CDR3: TGTGCCAGCAGTTCTGGGACAGGGAACCAGCAGTACTTC.

This clone showed up just a few times. The sample contains more than one DNA sequence encoding this CDR3. CDR3 bases: TGCGCCAGCAGCGAGACTAGCGGGAACACCGGGGAGCTGTTTTTT. Translating gives CASSETSGNTGELFF. The J gene is TRBJ2-2, the V gene TRBV5-1, with 9 bases lining up with TRBD2. The CDR3 has 15 residues. V shed 4 bases, J shed 1 base, and the junction held 2 bases outside the gene matches. Germline V gene lookup returns CDR1 SGHRS and CDR2 YFSETQ.

J is TRBJ2-3 and V is TRBV19; 7 nucleotides match TRBD1. V was pared by 5 bases and J by 2 bases, with 10 bases of the junction left unmatched. There are 16 residues in the CDR3. Germline V gene data show CDR1 as LNHDA and CDR2 as SQIVND (reference sequence). CDR3 in amino acids: CASSRQGREITDTQYF. The CDR3 bases are TGTGCCAGTAGTCGACAGGGTCGCGAGATCACAGATACGCAGTATTTT.

V usage is TRBV7-9 and J usage is TRBJ1-2, with D possibly TRBD1 on 5 matching bases. V lost 5 bases and J 5 bases, leaving 9 bases between the germline ends. The CDR3 spans 12 residues. Germline values: CDR1 SEHNR, CDR2 FQNEAQ (reference sequence). The CDR3 sequence: CASSPREYGYTF. The CDR3 DNA sequence: TGTGCCAGCAGCCCCAGGGAATATGGCTACACCTTC.

The chain carries TRBV5-5 and TRBJ1-5; 10 bases agree with TRBD1. The CDR3 is 15 amino acids. Germline V CDR1 and CDR2: SGHKS, YYEKEE (reference sequence). V shed 3 bases and J 5 bases; nucleotides not matched to a gene: 5. CDR3 residues: CASSYFGTGDQPQHF. In nucleotides, the CDR3 is TGTGCCAGCAGCTACTTTGGGACAGGGGATCAGCCCCAGCATTTT.

The gene calls are TRBV5-1 and TRBJ2-1, with 11 bases fitting TRBD2. This CDR3 spans 15 amino acids. CDR1 and CDR2 (germline): SGHRS, YFSETQ. The V and J ends lost 0 bases and 4 bases, in that order; junction bases with no gene match: 0. The CDR3 region has the DNA TGCGCCAGCAGCTTGGCTAGCGGGAGGTACAATGAGCAGTTCTTC. Its translation is CASSLASGRYNEQFF.

V usage is TRBV11-2 and J usage is TRBJ2-5; D unclear. V gave up 5 bases and J gave up 5 bases, with 6 bases separating them. The CDR3 sequence is 11 residues long. CDR1 and CDR2 (germline): SGHAT, FQNNGV. This CDR3 reads CASSPLETQYF. The DNA of the CDR3 is TGTGCCAGCAGCCCCCTCGAGACCCAGTACTTC.

The rearrangement joins TRBV28 to TRBJ2-3, with TRBD1 identical over 7 bases. Losses at the gene ends were 2 bases for V and 2 bases for J; bases not matched to a gene: 7. This CDR3 is 16 amino acids long. The germline V gene has CDR1 MDHEN and CDR2 SYDVKM. This CDR3 reads CASSLPLTGFTDTQYF. The DNA for the CDR3 is TGTGCCAGCAGTTTACCATTGACAGGGTTCACAGATACGCAGTATTTT.

This chain connects TRBV11-2 to TRBJ1-2; TRBD1 aligns across 7 bases. Germline lookup yields CDR1 SGHAT and CDR2 FQNNGV. Trimming removed 1 base from V and 4 bases from J; junction bases left unmatched: 3. This CDR3 contains 14 residues. Here the CDR3 DNA reads TGTGCCAGCAGCTTAGTCAGGGGGAGCTATGGCTACACCTTC. Protein sequence: CASSLVRGSYGYTF.

The chain carries TRBV2 and TRBJ2-7; 11 bases align to TRBD2. Germline assignment: CDR1 SNHLY and CDR2 FYNNEI. V gave up 7 bases and J gave up 5 bases; unmatched junction bases: 7. The CDR3 loop spans 14 amino acids. The CDR3 reads CASKLAGVSNEQYF. DNA for the CDR3: TGTGCCAGCAAACTAGCGGGAGTATCCAACGAGCAGTACTTC.

The chain employs TRBV30 and TRBJ1-4; D ambiguous. Germline V lookup: CDR1 GTSNPN, CDR2 SVGIG (reference sequence). Trimming cost V 0 bases and J 10 bases, with 12 bases left between them. This CDR3 is 13 amino acids long. The CDR3: CAWSVLNRVKLFF. As DNA, the CDR3 is TGTGCCTGGAGTGTACTCAACCGAGTAAAACTGTTTTTT.

The chain couples TRBV5-1 to TRBJ2-7; 8 bases match TRBD1. This CDR3 has 19 amino acids. With 2 bases clipped from V and 3 bases from J, the junction kept 19 bases outside the gene matches. Germline-derived CDR1 and CDR2 are SGHRS and YFSETQ. The CDR3 sequence is CASSLRSQGAPVNYYEQYF. DNA of the CDR3: TGCGCCAGCAGCTTAAGGTCTCAGGGGGCGCCCGTAAATTACTACGAGCAGTACTTC.

This clone has only a few counts. The gene calls are TRBV5-1 and TRBJ2-7; 10 positions match TRBD2. Germline loops: CDR1 SGHRS, CDR2 YFSETQ. The CDR3 runs 14 residues. With V trimmed by 4 bases and J by 5 bases, 6 bases remained unmatched. CDR3 in DNA: TGCGCCAGCAGCCTCGCGCTAGCGGGAGACGAGCAGTACTTC. This sequence encodes CASSLALAGDEQYF.

V gene TRBV24-1 combines with J gene TRBJ2-3; TRBD2 matches at 8 bases. Looked up from germline, CDR1 is KGHDR and CDR2 is SFDVKD. The V and J ends lost 0 bases and 2 bases, in that order; junction bases with no gene match: 9. The CDR3 spans 18 residues. The CDR3 DNA is TGTGCCACCAGTGATTTGTCGGCGGCGGGGGGATACACAGATACGCAGTATTTT. Amino acids: CATSDLSAAGGYTDTQYF.

V is TRBV7-8 and J is TRBJ2-7; 10 nucleotides align to TRBD2. With 0 bases clipped from V and 9 bases from J, the junction kept 8 bases outside the gene matches. Looked up from germline, CDR1 is SGHVS and CDR2 is FQNEAQ. This CDR3 is 15 amino acids long. CDR3 nucleotide sequence: TGTGCCAGCAGCTTAGCGTGGGCTAGCGGGAGTGTGCAGTACTTC. Translated: CASSLAWASGSVQYF.

This sequence joins TRBV28 and TRBJ2-7; D is unclear. There are 14 residues in the CDR3. The germline CDR1 and CDR2 sequences are MDHEN and SYDVKM. Trimming left V 1 base short and J 0 bases short, with 7 bases between. CDR3: CASSLYGFSYEQYF. The DNA of the CDR3 is TGTGCCAGCAGTTTATACGGTTTCTCCTACGAGCAGTACTTC. Using reference TRBV28 and TRBJ2-7 for the parts outside the CDR3, the full variable domain is DVKVTQSSRYLVKRTGEKVFLECVQDMDHENMFWYRQDPGLGLRLIYFSYDVKMKEKGDIPEGYSVSREKKERFSLILESASTNQTSMYLCASSLYGFSYEQYFGPGTRLTVT.

This chain joins TRBV5-4 and TRBJ1-1, with TRBD1 identical over 8 bases. V lost 3 bases and J lost 5; bases outside the gene matches: 9. The CDR3 is 15 residues long. The V gene's germline CDR1 is SGHNT and CDR2 YYREEE (reference sequence). The CDR3 region has the DNA TGTGCCAGCAGCTACCCGACAGGGGATGGGACTGAAGCTTTCTTT. This gives the protein CASSYPTGDGTEAFF. The full variable domain, in which reference TRBV5-4 and TRBJ1-1 provide the parts outside the CDR3, is ETGVTQSPTHLIKTRGQQVTLRCSSQSGHNTVSWYQQALGQGPQFIFQYYREEENGRGNFPPRFSGLQFPNYSSELNVNALELDDSALYLCASSYPTGDGTEAFFGQGTRLTVV.

The chain uses TRBV7-9 and TRBJ1-2, with D possibly being TRBD1 (6 bases). Per the germline V gene, CDR1 is SEHNR and CDR2 is FQNEAQ (reference sequence). V shed 3 bases and J shed 8 bases, with 13 bases lying between them. This CDR3 comprises 13 residues. This CDR3 is CASSFGAGEGYTF. The CDR3 DNA reads TGTGCCAGCAGCTTCGGAGCAGGGGAGGGCTACACCTTC.

The sample holds one count of this clone. The rearrangement joins TRBV27 to TRBJ2-1, with a weak D call TRBD2 (5 bases). The CDR3 length is 12 residues. V was pared by 8 bases and J by 8 bases, with 13 bases between. CDR1 is MNHEY and CDR2 is SMNVEV in the germline V gene (reference sequence). The CDR3 protein is CASGSTNYEQFF. In DNA form, the CDR3 reads TGTGCCAGCGGGAGTACGAATTATGAGCAGTTCTTC.

For the CDR3, the DNA is TGTGCCAGTAGTACCAGACAGACGAGCTCCTACGAGCAGTACTTC. This gives the protein CASSTRQTSSYEQYF. V gene TRBV19 combines with J gene TRBJ2-7, with D perhaps TRBD1 (5 bases). Trimming shortened V by 4 bases and J by 0 bases, and 13 bases separated the two germline ends. The CDR3 has 15 residues. From germline, CDR1 is LNHDA and CDR2 SQIVND (reference sequence).

The genes are TRBV19 and TRBJ2-3, with D possibly matching TRBD1 (5 bases). Germline CDR1 reads LNHDA; CDR2 reads SQIVND (reference sequence). The CDR3 loop spans 15 amino acids. Trimming pared 7 bases from V and 0 bases from J, leaving 14 bases between. CDR3 DNA: TGTGCCAGTACGGAGACAGCCACCAGCACAGATACGCAGTATTTT. Translated, it gives CASTETATSTDTQYF.

The chain is built from TRBV7-9 and TRBJ2-5; TRBD2 agrees at 10 bases. The CDR3 has 16 residues. CDR1 and CDR2 (germline): SEHNR, FQNEAQ (reference sequence). The V segment lost 4 bases and the J segment 3 bases; nucleotides outside the gene matches: 8. The CDR3 reads CASSWKLAGSKETQYF. Written as DNA, the CDR3 is TGTGCCAGCAGCTGGAAACTAGCGGGAAGTAAAGAGACCCAGTACTTC.

This chain joins TRBV4-1 and TRBJ2-7; 7 bases agree with TRBD1. J lost 3 bases, V lost 4 bases, and 6 bases had no gene match. CDR1 and CDR2 (germline): MGHRA, YSYEKL. This CDR3 contains 14 residues. CDR3 sequence reads: CASSPPQGVYEQYF. CDR3 nucleotides: TGCGCCAGCAGCCCTCCTCAGGGGGTCTACGAGCAGTACTTC.

This clone has just a few counts. The chain is built from TRBV27 and TRBJ1-5; D ambiguous. This CDR3 is 12 amino acids long. Germline CDR1 is MNHEY and CDR2 is SMNVEV (reference sequence). V shed 8 bases and J shed 2 bases, with 7 bases lying between them. CDR3 bases: TGTGCCAGCCGGGGAGGCAATCAGCCCCAGCATTTT. It yields the protein CASRGGNQPQHF.

The genes are TRBV25-1 and TRBJ1-2; TRBD1 might be the D (5 bases). Trimming shortened V by 3 bases and J by 12 bases, and 11 bases separated the two germline ends. CDR1 MGHDK and CDR2 SYGVNS come from the germline V gene. The length of the CDR3 is 11 residues. The CDR3 here is CASSDSAGDTF. For the CDR3, the DNA is TGTGCCAGCAGTGATTCGGCGGGGGACACCTTC.

The chain recombines TRBV4-1 with TRBJ2-7; 8 bases agree with TRBD2. CDR1 MGHRA and CDR2 YSYEKL come from the germline V gene. This CDR3 has 20 residues. Trimming removed 1 base from V and 5 bases from J; junction bases left unmatched: 22. CDR3 amino acids: CASSQVGTPLLSGGLHEQYF. CDR3 coding DNA: TGCGCCAGCAGCCAAGTAGGGACACCACTGTTATCGGGAGGGCTCCACGAGCAGTACTTC.